These 13 T cell receptor beta chains share one sample of origin, sequenced in a study of blood T cell repertoires in COVID-19 (dated by TCRdb to the early 2020s). The library was prepared using the immunoSEQ multiplex PCR assay. TCRdb took this table from immuneACCESS and kept in-frame rearrangements with V and J called. Such tables lack part of the clones; where checked against another copy, unresolved V genes explain under half of the gap, and the rest is unexplained. The sample includes roughly 74,000 clones, with 80% to 90% observed a single time. In total, the top ten clones hold 1.9% of the sample. Sequenced material: peripheral blood. These receptors were collected from a woman aged 80 or over with active or convalescent COVID-19.

V gene TRBV19 combines with J gene TRBJ2-7; a weak D match, TRBD1 (5 bases). Germline loops: CDR1 LNHDA, CDR2 SQIVND (reference sequence). The CDR3 consists of 14 residues. The ends were cut back, 3 bases at V and 1 base at J, with 10 bases in the middle. Here the CDR3 reads CASSIRTNSYEQYF. The CDR3 DNA reads as TGTGCCAGTAGTATCAGGACAAATTCCTACGAGCAGTACTTC.

This chain connects TRBV5-5 to TRBJ1-6; 9 bases agree with TRBD1. V shed 4 bases and J 7 bases; nucleotides not matched to a gene: 9. In germline, CDR1 is SGHKS, CDR2 YYEKEE (reference sequence). The length of the CDR3 is 16 residues. This chain's CDR3 is CASSGESGQGNSPLHF. The DNA for the CDR3 is TGTGCCAGCAGCGGGGAATCTGGACAGGGGAATTCACCCCTCCACTTT.

CDR3 sequence: CASSLAPGSYGYTF. CDR3 coding DNA: TGCGCCAGCAGCTTGGCACCGGGATCATATGGCTACACCTTC. V gene TRBV5-1 combines with J gene TRBJ1-2; no firm D call. Germline-derived CDR1 and CDR2 are SGHRS and YFSETQ. The CDR3 has 14 amino acids. V was trimmed by 0 bases and J by 5 bases, leaving 11 bases between them. Together with reference TRBV5-1 and TRBJ1-2, the CDR3 gives the full variable domain: KAGVTQTPRYLIKTRGQQVTLSCSPISGHRSVSWYQQTPGQGLQFLFEYFSETQRNKGNFPGRFSGRQFSNSRSEMNVSTLELGDSALYLCASSLAPGSYGYTFGSGTRLTVV.

This clone was seen once. The J gene is TRBJ1-1, the V gene TRBV7-9; D gene ambiguous. This CDR3 spans 15 amino acids. V lost 7 bases and J lost 0, with 15 bases in between. Germline CDR1 reads SEHNR; CDR2 reads FQNEAQ (reference sequence). The CDR3 bases are TGTGCCAGCAACCCACCGCTATCCATGAACACTGAAGCTTTCTTT. This gives the protein CASNPPLSMNTEAFF.

There are a few counts of this clone. The chain couples TRBV5-1 to TRBJ1-2; 8 bases line up with TRBD1. This CDR3 is built from 14 residues. Losses at the gene ends were 4 bases for V and 4 bases for J; bases not matched to a gene: 6. Germline lookup yields CDR1 SGHRS and CDR2 YFSETQ. The DNA of the CDR3 is TGCGCCAGCAGCCATGGACAGGGCAGCTATGGCTACACCTTC. Encoded protein: CASSHGQGSYGYTF.

This rearrangement joins TRBV10-3 to TRBJ1-5; 9 nucleotides line up with TRBD1. The CDR3 is 17 amino acids. The germline CDR1 and CDR2 sequences are ENHRY and SYGVKD. V lost 0 bases and J lost 0; bases outside the gene matches: 3. The CDR3 spells CAISESRTGDSNQPQHF. The CDR3 region has the DNA TGTGCCATCAGTGAGTCGAGGACAGGGGATAGCAATCAGCCCCAGCATTTT.

The V call is TRBV7-2, the J call TRBJ2-6, with TRBD2 as a possible D gene (6 bases). Germline lookup yields CDR1 SGHTA and CDR2 FQGNSA. Trimming shortened V by 0 bases and J by 0 bases, and 12 bases separated the two germline ends. The CDR3 runs to 18 residues. This chain's CDR3 is CASSLALLATSGANVLTF. The CDR3 DNA is TGTGCCAGCAGCTTAGCTTTACTAGCCACCTCTGGGGCCAACGTCCTGACTTTC.

The chain uses TRBV3-1 (or the pseudogene TRBV3-2) and TRBJ2-3, with D perhaps TRBD2 (6 bases). This CDR3 has 15 amino acids. Germline CDR1 reads LGHDT; CDR2 reads YNNKEL (reference sequence). Trimming stripped 5 bases from V and 5 bases from J, with 17 bases between. The CDR3, as DNA: TGTGCCAGCAGCGGGGGTCCGGGACTGAAAGATACGCAGTATTTT. As protein: CASSGGPGLKDTQYF.

The V call is TRBV2, the J call TRBJ1-4; 7 nucleotides align to TRBD1. The germline CDR1 and CDR2 sequences are SNHLY and FYNNEI. The CDR3 is made up of 15 amino acids. Trimming at V came to 5 bases and at J to 7 bases, leaving 10 bases not matched to a gene. The CDR3 sequence is CASSRDRERGEKLFF. CDR3 coding DNA: TGTGCCAGCAGTAGAGACAGGGAGAGAGGTGAAAAACTGTTTTTT. The whole variable domain, filled in from reference TRBV2 and TRBJ1-4, reads EPEVTQTPSHQVTQMGQEVILRCVPISNHLYFYWYRQILGQKVEFLVSFYNNEISEKSEIFDDQFSVERPDGSNFTLKIRSTKLEDSAMYFCASSRDRERGEKLFFGSGTQLSVL.

The J gene is TRBJ2-5, the V gene TRBV9; a possible D gene is TRBD1 (6 bases). Trimming took off 0 bases at V and 5 bases at J, with 20 bases between the two ends. The CDR3 consists of 17 residues. Looked up from germline, CDR1 is SGDLS and CDR2 is YYNGEE. The CDR3 is CASSVVGRAGALETQYF. CDR3 sequence (DNA): TGTGCCAGCAGCGTAGTCGGTCGGGCAGGGGCGTTGGAGACCCAGTACTTC.

This chain uses TRBV2 with TRBJ1-5, with D tentatively TRBD1 (5 bases). The CDR3 is made up of 11 amino acids. Between the trimmed V and J ends, which lost 1 base and 12 bases, there was a span of 7 bases. Per germline, CDR1 SNHLY and CDR2 FYNNEI. The DNA for the CDR3 is TGTGCCAGCAGTGAAGGACAGATCCAGCATTTT. Its translation is CASSEGQIQHF.

The chain joins TRBV7-3 to TRBJ2-1; possible D gene TRBD1, 6 bases. This CDR3 has 17 amino acids. V shed 2 bases and J shed 4 bases, with 18 bases lying between them. Germline V gene data show CDR1 as SGHTA and CDR2 as FQGTGA. CDR3 residues: CASSLYQALRGYNEQFF. The CDR3 region has the DNA TGTGCCAGCAGCTTATATCAAGCCCTGAGGGGGTACAATGAGCAGTTCTTC. The whole variable domain, filled in from reference TRBV7-3 and TRBJ2-1, reads GAGVSQTPSNKVTEKGKYVELRCDPISGHTALYWYRQSLGQGPEFLIYFQGTGAADDSGLPNDRFFAVRPEGSVSTLKIQRTERGDSAVYLCASSLYQALRGYNEQFFGPGTRLTVL.

V is TRBV19 and J is TRBJ2-2; 8 bases map to TRBD1. Germline trimming cut 5 bases from V and 0 bases from J; bases unmatched to any gene: 2. The CDR3 runs to 15 residues. Germline V CDR1 and CDR2: LNHDA, SQIVND (reference sequence). Here the CDR3 reads CASSLGQANTGELFF. CDR3 DNA sequence: TGTGCCAGTAGTCTGGGACAGGCGAACACCGGGGAGCTGTTTTTT.